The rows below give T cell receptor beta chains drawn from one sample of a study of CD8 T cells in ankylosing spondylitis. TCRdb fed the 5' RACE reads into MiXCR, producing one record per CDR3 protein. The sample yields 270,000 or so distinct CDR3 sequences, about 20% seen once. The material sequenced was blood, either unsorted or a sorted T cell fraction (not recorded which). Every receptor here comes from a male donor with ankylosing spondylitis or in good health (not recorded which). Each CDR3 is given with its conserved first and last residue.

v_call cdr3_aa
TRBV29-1 CSVTGSGANVLTF
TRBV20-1 CSARDRVPSYEQYF
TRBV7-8 CASSATGRSYEQYF
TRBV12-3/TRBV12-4 CASSREVWDKQETQYF
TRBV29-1 CSVLEVTYEQYF
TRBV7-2 CASSLRWAATEAFF
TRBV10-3 CAISGRDRTMNTEAFF
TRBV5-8 CASPGQGNGYTF
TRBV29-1 CSVEEGNQETQYF
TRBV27 CASSFGAASYEQYF
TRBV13 CASSLDGRDLTTDTQYF